This TCR beta chain comes out of a study of blood T cell repertoires in COVID-19. The repertoire was sequenced with immunoSEQ multiplex PCR; TCRdb's copy has only in-frame clones and lacks some. The sample lists tens of thousands of clones; approximately 88% were seen once. V lost 7 bases to trimming and J lost 0 bases, with 11 bases between them. The germline CDR1 and CDR2 sequences are LNHDA and SQIVND (reference sequence). CDR3 size: 14 residues. This sequence originates from a middle-aged man with active or convalescent COVID-19. The V and J genes are TRBV19 and TRBJ2-3; a possible D gene is TRBD2 (5 bases). The sample taken for sequencing was peripheral blood. The DNA for the CDR3 is TGTGCCAGTACCGGGGTGTCTAGCACAGATACGCAGTATTTT. This sequence encodes CASTGVSSTDTQYF.